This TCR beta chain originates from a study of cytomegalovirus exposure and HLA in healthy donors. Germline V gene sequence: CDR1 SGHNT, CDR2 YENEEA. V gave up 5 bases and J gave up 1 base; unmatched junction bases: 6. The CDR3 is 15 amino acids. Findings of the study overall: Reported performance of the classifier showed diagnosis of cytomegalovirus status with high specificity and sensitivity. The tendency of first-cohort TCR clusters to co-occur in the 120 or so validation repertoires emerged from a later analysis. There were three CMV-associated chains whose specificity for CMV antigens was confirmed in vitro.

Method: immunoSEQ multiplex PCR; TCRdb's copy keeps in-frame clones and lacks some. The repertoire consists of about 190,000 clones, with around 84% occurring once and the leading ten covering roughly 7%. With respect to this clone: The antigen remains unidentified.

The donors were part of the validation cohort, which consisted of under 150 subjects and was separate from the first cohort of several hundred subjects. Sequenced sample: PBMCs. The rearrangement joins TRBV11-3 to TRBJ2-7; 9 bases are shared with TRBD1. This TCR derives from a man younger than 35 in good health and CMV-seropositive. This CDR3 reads CASSPRGTGSYEQYF. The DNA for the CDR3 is TGTGCCAGCAGCCCCCGGGGGACAGGGTCCTACGAGCAGTACTTC. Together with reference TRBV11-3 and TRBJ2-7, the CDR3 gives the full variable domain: EAGVVQSPRYKIIEKKQPVAFWCNPISGHNTLYWYLQNLGQGPELLIRYENEEAVDDSQLPKDRFSAERLKGVDSTLKIQPAELGDSAVYLCASSPRGTGSYEQYFGPGTRLTVT.